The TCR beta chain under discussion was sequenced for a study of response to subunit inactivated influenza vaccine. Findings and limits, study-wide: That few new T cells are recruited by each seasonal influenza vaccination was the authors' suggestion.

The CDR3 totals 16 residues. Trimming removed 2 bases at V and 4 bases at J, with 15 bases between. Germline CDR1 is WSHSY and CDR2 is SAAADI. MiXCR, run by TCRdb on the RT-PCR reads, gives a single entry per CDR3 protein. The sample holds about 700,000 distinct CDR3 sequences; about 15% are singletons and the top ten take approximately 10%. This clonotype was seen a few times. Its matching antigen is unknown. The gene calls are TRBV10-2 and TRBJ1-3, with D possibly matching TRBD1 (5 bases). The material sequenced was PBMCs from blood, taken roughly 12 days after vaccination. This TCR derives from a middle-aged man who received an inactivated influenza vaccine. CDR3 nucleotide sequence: TGCGCCAGCAGTGAGAATCTAGGACACGCGGGAAACACCATATATTTT. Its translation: CASSENLGHAGNTIYF.